This entry is about one TCR beta chain. Trimming took off 5 bases at V and 4 bases at J, with 19 bases between the two ends. This CDR3 comprises 16 residues. CDR1 SGHVS and CDR2 FQNEAQ come from the germline V gene. TCRdb re-called the RT-PCR reads with MiXCR, one entry per CDR3 protein. Of about 680,000 distinct CDR3 sequences listed, 12% to 15% are singletons. This clonotype was sampled from a female donor in good health, serving as a healthy control. The sequencing input was memory CD4+ T cells from blood. This rearrangement joins TRBV7-8 to TRBJ2-3; perhaps TRBD2 as D (6 bases). CDR3 in DNA: TGTGCCAGCAGCGCCCGGGACTCAGCGTCCGCAGATACGCAGTATTTT. It encodes CASSARDSASADTQYF.